One TCR beta chain is described in this entry. The antigen is not known. Each donor's status was that of a healthy bone marrow donor. The sample is drawn from a study of cytomegalovirus exposure and HLA in healthy donors. Germline-derived CDR1 and CDR2 are SGHRS and YFSETQ. Trimming took off 4 bases at V and 4 bases at J, with 11 bases between the two ends. The CDR3 has 14 residues. PCR involved 60 Vbeta and 13 Jbeta primers. Generated by immunoSEQ multiplex PCR, the TCRdb table keeps only in-frame clones and is missing some. This table has about 150,000 clones, roughly 80% appearing once. Broader study findings: In an earlier analysis, most TCR beta V segments were productive about 87% or about 30% of the time.

V is TRBV5-1 and J is TRBJ1-4, with D perhaps TRBD1 (5 bases). The source of this sequence is a man younger than 35 in good health and CMV-seronegative. Sequenced: PBMCs. The CDR3 spells CASSPGSYNEKLFF. The DNA for the CDR3 is TGCGCCAGCAGCCCAGGGTCTTATAATGAAAAACTGTTTTTT.